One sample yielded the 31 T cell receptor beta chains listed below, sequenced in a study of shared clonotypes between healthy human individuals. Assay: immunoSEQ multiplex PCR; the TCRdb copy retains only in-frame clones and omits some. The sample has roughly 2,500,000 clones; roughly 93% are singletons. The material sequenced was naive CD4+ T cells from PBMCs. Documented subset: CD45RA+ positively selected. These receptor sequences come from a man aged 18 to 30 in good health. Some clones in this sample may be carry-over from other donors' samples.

CDR3 residues: CASSPPHQETQYF. The CDR3 nucleotides are TGTGCCAGCTCACCACCTCACCAAGAGACCCAGTACTTC. The chain joins TRBV18 to TRBJ2-5; D is uncertain. The CDR3 runs to 13 residues. V lost 0 bases and J 0 bases, leaving 2 bases between the germline ends. Germline lookup yields CDR1 KGHSH and CDR2 LQKENI.

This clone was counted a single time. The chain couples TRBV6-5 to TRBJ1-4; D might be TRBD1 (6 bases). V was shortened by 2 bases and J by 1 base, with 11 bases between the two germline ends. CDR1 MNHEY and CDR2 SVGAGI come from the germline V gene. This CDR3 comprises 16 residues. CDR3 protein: CASSYRGMVTNEKLFF. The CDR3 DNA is TGTGCCAGCAGTTACAGGGGGATGGTAACTAATGAAAAACTGTTTTTT.

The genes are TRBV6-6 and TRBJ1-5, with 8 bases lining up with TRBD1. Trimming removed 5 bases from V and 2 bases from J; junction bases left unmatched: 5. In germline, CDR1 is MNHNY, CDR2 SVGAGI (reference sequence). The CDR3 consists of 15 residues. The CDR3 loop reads CASSRDRQGNQPQHF. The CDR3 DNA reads TGTGCCAGCAGTCGGGACAGGCAAGGCAATCAGCCCCAGCATTTT.

The CDR3 coding sequence is TGTGCCAGCAGCTCCCGACGAGGGGGCCCAGAGACCCAGTACTTC. This encodes CASSSRRGGPETQYF. This chain connects TRBV7-9 to TRBJ2-5, with 7 bases lining up with TRBD1. The CDR3 spans 15 residues. J lost 4 bases, V lost 4 bases, and 9 bases had no gene match. The germline V gene encodes CDR1 SEHNR and CDR2 FQNEAQ (reference sequence).

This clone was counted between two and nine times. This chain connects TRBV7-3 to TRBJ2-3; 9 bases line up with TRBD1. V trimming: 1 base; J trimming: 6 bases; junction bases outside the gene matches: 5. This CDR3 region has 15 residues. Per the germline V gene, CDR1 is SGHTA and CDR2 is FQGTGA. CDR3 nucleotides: TGTGCCAGCAGCTTAATAGGACAGGGGTTGGATACGCAGTATTTT. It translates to CASSLIGQGLDTQYF.

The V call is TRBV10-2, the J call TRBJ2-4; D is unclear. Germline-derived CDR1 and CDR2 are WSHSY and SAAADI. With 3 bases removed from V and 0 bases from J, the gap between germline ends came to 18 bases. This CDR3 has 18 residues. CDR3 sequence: CASSDPPRILLAKNIQYF. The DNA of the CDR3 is TGCGCCAGCAGTGACCCCCCGCGGATATTACTAGCCAAAAACATTCAGTACTTC.

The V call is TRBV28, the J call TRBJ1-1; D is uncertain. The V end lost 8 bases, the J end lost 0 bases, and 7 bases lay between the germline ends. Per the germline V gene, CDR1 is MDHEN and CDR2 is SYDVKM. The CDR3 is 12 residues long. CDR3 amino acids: CASCIMNTEAFF. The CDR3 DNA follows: TGTGCCAGCTGCATTATGAACACTGAAGCTTTCTTT.

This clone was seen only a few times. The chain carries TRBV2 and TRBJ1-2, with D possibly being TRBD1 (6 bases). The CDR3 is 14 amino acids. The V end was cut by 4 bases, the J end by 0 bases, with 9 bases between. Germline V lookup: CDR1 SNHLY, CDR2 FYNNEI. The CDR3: CASSADRANYGYTF. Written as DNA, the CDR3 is TGTGCCAGCAGTGCGGACAGAGCTAACTATGGCTACACCTTC.

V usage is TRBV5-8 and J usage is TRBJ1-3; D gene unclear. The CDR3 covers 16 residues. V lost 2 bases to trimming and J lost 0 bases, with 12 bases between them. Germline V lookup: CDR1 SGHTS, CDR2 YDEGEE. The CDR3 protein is CASSLGAGPSGNTIYF. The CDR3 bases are TGTGCCAGCAGCTTAGGAGCTGGGCCCTCTGGAAACACCATATATTTT.

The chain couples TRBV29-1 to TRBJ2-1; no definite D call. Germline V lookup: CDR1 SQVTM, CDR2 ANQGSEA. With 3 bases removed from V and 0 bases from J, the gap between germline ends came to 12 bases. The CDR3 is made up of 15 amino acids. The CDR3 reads CSVDLHHSSYNEQFF. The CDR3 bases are TGCAGCGTTGACCTACATCATAGCTCCTACAATGAGCAGTTCTTC.

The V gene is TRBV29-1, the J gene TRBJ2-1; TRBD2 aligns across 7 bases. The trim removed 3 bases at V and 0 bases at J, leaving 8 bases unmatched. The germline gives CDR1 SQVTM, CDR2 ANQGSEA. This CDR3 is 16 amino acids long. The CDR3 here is CSVDWTSRSSYNEQFF. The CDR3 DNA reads TGCAGCGTTGATTGGACTAGTAGGAGCTCCTACAATGAGCAGTTCTTC.

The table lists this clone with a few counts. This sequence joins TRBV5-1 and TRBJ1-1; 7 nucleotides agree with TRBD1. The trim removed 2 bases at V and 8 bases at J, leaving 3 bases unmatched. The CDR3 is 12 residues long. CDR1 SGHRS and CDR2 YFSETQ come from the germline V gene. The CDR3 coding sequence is TGCGCCAGCAGCTTCCCGGGACAGGAAGCTTTCTTT. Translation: CASSFPGQEAFF.

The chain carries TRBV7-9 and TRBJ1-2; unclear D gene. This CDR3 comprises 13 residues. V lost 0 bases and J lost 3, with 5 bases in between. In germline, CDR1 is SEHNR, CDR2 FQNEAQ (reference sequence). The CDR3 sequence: CASSLAVYYGYTF. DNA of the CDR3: TGTGCCAGCAGCTTAGCGGTATACTATGGCTACACCTTC.

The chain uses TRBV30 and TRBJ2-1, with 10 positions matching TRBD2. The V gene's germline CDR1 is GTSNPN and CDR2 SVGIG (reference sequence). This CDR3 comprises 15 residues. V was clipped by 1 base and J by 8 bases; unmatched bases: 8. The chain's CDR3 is CAWSGGLAGVDEQFF. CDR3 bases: TGTGCCTGGAGTGGTGGGCTAGCGGGAGTTGATGAGCAGTTCTTC.

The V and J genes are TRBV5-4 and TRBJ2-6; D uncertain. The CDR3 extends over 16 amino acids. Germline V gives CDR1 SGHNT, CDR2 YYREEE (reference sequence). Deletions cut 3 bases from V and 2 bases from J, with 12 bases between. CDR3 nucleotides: TGTGCCAGCAGCTCCCATGTTTCGGCTGGGGCCAACGTCCTGACTTTC. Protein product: CASSSHVSAGANVLTF.

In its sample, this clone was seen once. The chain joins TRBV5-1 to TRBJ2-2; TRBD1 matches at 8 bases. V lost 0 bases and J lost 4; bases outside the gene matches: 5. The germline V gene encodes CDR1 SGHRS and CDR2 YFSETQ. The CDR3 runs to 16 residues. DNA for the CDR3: TGCGCCAGCAGCTTGGGGACAGGGTCACCCACCGGGGAGCTGTTTTTT. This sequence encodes CASSLGTGSPTGELFF.

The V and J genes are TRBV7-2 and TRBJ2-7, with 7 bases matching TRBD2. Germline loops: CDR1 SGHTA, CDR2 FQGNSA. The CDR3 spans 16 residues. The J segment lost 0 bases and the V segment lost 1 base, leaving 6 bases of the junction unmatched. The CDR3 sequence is CASSLVTGGNSYEQYF. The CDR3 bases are TGTGCCAGCAGCTTAGTGACGGGAGGAAACTCCTACGAGCAGTACTTC.

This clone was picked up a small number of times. As DNA, the CDR3 is TGTGCCAGCAGCCAACCCGCCGGACCTAACTATGGCTACACCTTC. This codes for CASSQPAGPNYGYTF. The chain joins TRBV4-2 to TRBJ1-2; D ambiguous. The CDR3 spans 15 residues. Germline-derived CDR1 and CDR2 are LGHNA and YNFKEQ. V dropped 2 bases and J dropped 0 bases, with 10 bases sitting between them.

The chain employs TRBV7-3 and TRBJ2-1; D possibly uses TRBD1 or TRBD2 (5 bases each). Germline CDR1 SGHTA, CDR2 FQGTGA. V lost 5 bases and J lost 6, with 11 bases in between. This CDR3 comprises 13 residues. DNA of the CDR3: TGTGCCAGCAGCCCACCGGGACGCAATGAGCAGTTCTTC. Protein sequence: CASSPPGRNEQFF.

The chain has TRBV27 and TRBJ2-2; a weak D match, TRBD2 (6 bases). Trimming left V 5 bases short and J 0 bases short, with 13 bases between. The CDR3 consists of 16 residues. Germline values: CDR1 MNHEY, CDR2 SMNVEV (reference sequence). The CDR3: CASSLRTTANTGELFF. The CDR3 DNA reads TGTGCCAGCAGTCTACGGACTACCGCGAACACCGGGGAGCTGTTTTTT.

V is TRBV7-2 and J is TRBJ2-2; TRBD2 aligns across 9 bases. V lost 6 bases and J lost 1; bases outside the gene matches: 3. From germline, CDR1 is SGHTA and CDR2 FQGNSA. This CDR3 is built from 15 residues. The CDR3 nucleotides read TGTGCCAGCAGTCGACTAGCGGAGAACACCGGGGAGCTGTTTTTT. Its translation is CASSRLAENTGELFF. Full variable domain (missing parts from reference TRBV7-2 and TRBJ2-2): GAGVSQSPSNKVTEKGKDVELRCDPISGHTALYWYRQSLGQGLEFLIYFQGNSAPDKSGLPSDRFSAERTGGSVSTLTIQRTQQEDSAVYLCASSRLAENTGELFFGEGSRLTVL.

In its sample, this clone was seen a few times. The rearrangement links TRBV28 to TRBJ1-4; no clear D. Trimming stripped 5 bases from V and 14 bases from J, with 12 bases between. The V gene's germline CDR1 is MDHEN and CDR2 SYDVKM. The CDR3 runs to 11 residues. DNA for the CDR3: TGTGCCAGCAGTACCCCCATAGGCCTGTTTTTT. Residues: CASSTPIGLFF.

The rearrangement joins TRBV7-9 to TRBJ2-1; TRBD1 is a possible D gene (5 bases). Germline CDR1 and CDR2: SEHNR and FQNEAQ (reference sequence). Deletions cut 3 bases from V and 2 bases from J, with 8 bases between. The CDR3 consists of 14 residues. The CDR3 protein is CASSFQGTYNEQFF. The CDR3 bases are TGTGCCAGCAGCTTCCAGGGAACCTACAATGAGCAGTTCTTC.

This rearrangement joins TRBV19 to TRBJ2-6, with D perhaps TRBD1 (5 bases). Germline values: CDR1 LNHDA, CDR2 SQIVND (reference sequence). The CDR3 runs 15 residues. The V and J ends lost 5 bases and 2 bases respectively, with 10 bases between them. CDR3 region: CASSGVGAGANVLTF. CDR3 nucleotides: TGTGCCAGTAGTGGTGTAGGGGCTGGGGCCAACGTCCTGACTTTC.

CDR3 amino acids: CASSVLAGSGADTQYF. The CDR3 region has the DNA TGCGCCAGCAGCGTCTTAGCGGGCTCTGGCGCAGATACGCAGTATTTT. The chain carries TRBV5-1 and TRBJ2-3; the match to TRBD2 covers 7 bases. CDR1 and CDR2 (germline): SGHRS, YFSETQ. Trimming at V came to 4 bases and at J to 4 bases, leaving 12 bases not matched to a gene. This CDR3 is 16 amino acids long.

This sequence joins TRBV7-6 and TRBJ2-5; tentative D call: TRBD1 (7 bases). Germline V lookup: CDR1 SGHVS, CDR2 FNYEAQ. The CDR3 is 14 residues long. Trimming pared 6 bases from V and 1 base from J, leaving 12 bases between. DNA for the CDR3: TGTGCCAGCAGTCGCGGGACAGCCCAAGAGACCCAGTACTTC. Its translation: CASSRGTAQETQYF.

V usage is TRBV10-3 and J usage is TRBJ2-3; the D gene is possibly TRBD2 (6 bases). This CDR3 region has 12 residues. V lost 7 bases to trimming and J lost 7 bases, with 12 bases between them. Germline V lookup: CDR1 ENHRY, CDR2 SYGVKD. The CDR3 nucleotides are TGTGCCATCACCGAAGGAGGGAATACGCAGTATTTT. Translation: CAITEGGNTQYF.

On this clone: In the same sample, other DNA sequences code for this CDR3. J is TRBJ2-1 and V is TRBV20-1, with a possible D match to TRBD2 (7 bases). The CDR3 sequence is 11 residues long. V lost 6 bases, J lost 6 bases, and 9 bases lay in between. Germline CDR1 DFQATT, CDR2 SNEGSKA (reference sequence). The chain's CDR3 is CSAGGRNEQFF. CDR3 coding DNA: TGCAGTGCGGGGGGGCGCAATGAGCAGTTCTTC.

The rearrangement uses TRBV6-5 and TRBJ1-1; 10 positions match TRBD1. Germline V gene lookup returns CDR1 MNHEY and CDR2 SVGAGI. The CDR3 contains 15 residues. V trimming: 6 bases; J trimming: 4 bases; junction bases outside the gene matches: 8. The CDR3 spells CASSWDRGLGTEAFF. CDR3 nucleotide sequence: TGTGCCAGCAGCTGGGACAGGGGTCTTGGCACTGAAGCTTTCTTT.

CDR3 sequence (DNA): TGTGCCAGCACAGCGGGAGAAGTACGAGAGACCCAGTACTTC. Its translation: CASTAGEVRETQYF. The rearrangement uses TRBV5-4 and TRBJ2-5; 8 bases are shared with TRBD2. Germline V CDR1 and CDR2: SGHNT, YYREEE (reference sequence). The CDR3 is 14 residues long. The junction had 8 bases not matched to a gene; V was cut back by 6 bases and J by 4 bases.

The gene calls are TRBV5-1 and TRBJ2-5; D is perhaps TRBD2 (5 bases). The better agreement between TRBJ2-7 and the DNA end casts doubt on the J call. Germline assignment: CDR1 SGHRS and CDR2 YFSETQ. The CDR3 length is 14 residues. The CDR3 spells CASSLVGDSYEQYF. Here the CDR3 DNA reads TGCGCCAGCAGCTTGGTCGGGGACTCCTACGAGCAGTACTTC.